Below, 23 T cell receptor beta chains from the same sample are listed, as sequenced in a study of graft-versus-host responses after intestinal transplantation. These TCRs are of unknown antigen specificity. TCRdb keeps only in-frame clones here, not all; method: immunoSEQ multiplex PCR. Of about 90,000 clones in the sample, roughly four fifths were seen once. Sequenced material: unstimulated CD8+ T cells sorted from spleen or lymph node cells, taken before intestinal transplant. The source is a human donor who received an intestinal transplant.

The chain employs TRBV2 and TRBJ1-1, with D maybe TRBD1 (6 bases). V was clipped by 6 bases and J by 11 bases, with 19 bases between them. This CDR3 has 13 residues. Germline lookup yields CDR1 SNHLY and CDR2 FYNNEI. CDR3 sequence (DNA): TGTGCCAGCAGGTTTATCGGGACAAATCAGGCTTTCTTT. Translating gives CASRFIGTNQAFF.

The chain carries TRBV21-1 and TRBJ2-3; the table's D gene call, TRBD2, was not cross checked with the DNA. TRBV21-1 corresponds to a pseudogene. The CDR3 is made up of 15 amino acids. Here the CDR3 reads CASSLRGSGTDTQYF. DNA for the CDR3: TGTGCCAGCAGCCTACGGGGTAGCGGCACAGATACGCAGTATTTT.

The chain has TRBV19 and TRBJ1-2; no definite D call. Trimming took off 4 bases at V and 4 bases at J, with 13 bases between the two ends. Germline CDR1 is LNHDA and CDR2 is SQIVND (reference sequence). This CDR3 is built from 14 residues. The CDR3 sequence: CASSTAAGGYGYTF. CDR3 nucleotides: TGTGCCAGTAGTACGGCCGCAGGAGGCTATGGCTACACCTTC. Full variable domain (outside the CDR3, taken from reference TRBV19 and TRBJ1-2): DGGITQSPKYLFRKEGQNVTLSCEQNLNHDAMYWYRQDPGQGLRLIYYSQIVNDFQKGDIAEGYSVSREKKESFPLTVTSAQKNPTAFYLCASSTAAGGYGYTFGSGTRLTVV.

The genes are TRBV9 and TRBJ2-7; 7 nucleotides match TRBD1. The CDR3 sequence is 14 residues long. CDR1 is SGDLS and CDR2 is YYNGEE in the germline V gene. With V trimmed by 3 bases and J by 3 bases, 6 bases remained unmatched. The DNA for the CDR3 is TGTGCCAGCAGCGCCTCATGGACAGGCTACGAGCAGTACTTC. Amino acids: CASSASWTGYEQYF.

The chain recombines TRBV6-1 with TRBJ2-7, with 8 positions matching TRBD2. Germline lookup yields CDR1 MNHNS and CDR2 SASEGT. The V and J ends lost 5 bases and 0 bases, in that order; junction bases with no gene match: 6. This CDR3 region has 15 residues. As DNA, the CDR3 is TGTGCCAGCAGTTTCTTTAGCGGGATCTCCTACGAGCAGTACTTC. Encoded protein: CASSFFSGISYEQYF.

This clone appeared a few times. A far larger clone is just one base off, so this is likely a read error. Without the conserved terminal phenylalanine or tryptophan, this CDR3 likely stems from a read error. CDR3 sequence: CASSPPFGPTYEQYC. As DNA, the CDR3 is TGTGCCAGCAGCCCCCCGTTTGGGCCAACCTACGAGCAGTACTGC. The V call is TRBV5-6, the J call TRBJ2-7; D uncertain. Trimming took off 4 bases at V and 2 bases at J, with 16 bases between the two ends. The CDR3 consists of 15 residues. The germline gives CDR1 SGHDT, CDR2 YYEEEE.

The rearrangement joins TRBV27 to TRBJ2-3, with 11 nucleotides matching TRBD2. Germline V gene lookup returns CDR1 MNHEY and CDR2 SMNVEV (reference sequence). The CDR3 totals 15 residues. With V trimmed by 2 bases and J by 4 bases, 2 bases remained unmatched. The CDR3 protein is CASSLLAGGADTQYF. CDR3 in DNA: TGTGCCAGCAGTTTACTAGCGGGAGGCGCAGATACGCAGTATTTT.

This clone came up a few times. V and J are TRBV6-5 and TRBJ2-7; D perhaps matches TRBD1 (5 bases). The germline CDR1 and CDR2 sequences are MNHEY and SVGAGI. V was trimmed by 8 bases and J by 0 bases, leaving 11 bases between them. The length of the CDR3 is 13 residues. CDR3 sequence (DNA): TGTGCCAGCTCCCCCAGGGCCTCCTACGAGCAGTACTTC. Residues: CASSPRASYEQYF.

This chain links TRBV6-1 with TRBJ1-2; the match to TRBD1 covers 12 bases. The CDR3 loop spans 15 amino acids. V dropped 8 bases and J dropped 8; count of bases not matched to a gene: 12. Per the germline V gene, CDR1 is MNHNS and CDR2 is SASEGT. The CDR3: CASGPRGQGAQGYTF. The CDR3 region has the DNA TGTGCCAGCGGCCCCAGGGGACAGGGGGCGCAAGGCTACACCTTC.

V and J are TRBV21-1 and TRBJ2-1; TRBD2, the D gene given by the table, was not confirmed from the DNA. TRBV21-1 is recorded as a pseudogene. The CDR3 extends over 14 amino acids. The CDR3 DNA reads as TGTGCCAGCAGCACTAGCGGGGGTGGGAATGAGCAGTTCTTC. Translation: CASSTSGGGNEQFF.

This clone was seen more than once but under ten times. The chain uses TRBV13 and TRBJ1-4; perhaps TRBD1 as D (6 bases). Per the germline V gene, CDR1 is PRHDT and CDR2 is FYEKMQ (reference sequence). This CDR3 is 16 amino acids long. The V end was cut by 6 bases, the J end by 3 bases, with 17 bases between. In DNA form, the CDR3 reads TGTGCCAGCAGTCCCGAGGGGGGGCCAGCTAATGAAAAACTGTTTTTT. This sequence encodes CASSPEGGPANEKLFF.

This chain uses TRBV5-1 with TRBJ2-3; D possibly corresponds to TRBD2 (6 bases). This CDR3 comprises 14 residues. Trimming took off 4 bases at V and 2 bases at J, with 11 bases between the two ends. Germline values: CDR1 SGHRS, CDR2 YFSETQ. The CDR3 region has the DNA TGCGCCAGCAGCCATAGCGGACACACAGATACGCAGTATTTT. Translated, it gives CASSHSGHTDTQYF.

V and J are TRBV14 and TRBJ2-1; perhaps D is TRBD1 or TRBD2 (5 bases each). This CDR3 comprises 13 residues. The V gene's germline CDR1 is SGHDN and CDR2 FVKESK. The ends were cut back, 1 base at V and 8 bases at J, with 9 bases in the middle. The DNA of the CDR3 is TGTGCCAGCAGCCAAGGAGTGGGGGATGAGCAGTTCTTC. As protein: CASSQGVGDEQFF. Full variable domain (rest looked up from reference TRBV14 and TRBJ2-1): EAGVTQFPSHSVIEKGQTVTLRCDPISGHDNLYWYRRVMGKEIKFLLHFVKESKQDESGMPNNRFLAERTGGTYSTLKVQPAELEDSGVYFCASSQGVGDEQFFGPGTRLTVL.

V usage is TRBV7-6 and J usage is TRBJ1-1; tentatively, D is TRBD1 (6 bases). The CDR3 loop spans 15 amino acids. V was trimmed by 5 bases and J by 1 base, leaving 14 bases between them. Per the germline V gene, CDR1 is SGHVS and CDR2 is FNYEAQ. CDR3 DNA: TGTGCCAGCAGCCAAGACCCGACAGGGAACACTGAAGCTTTCTTT. Amino acids: CASSQDPTGNTEAFF.

CDR3 amino acids: CASSLQREGPYNEQFF. Here the CDR3 DNA reads TGTGCCAGCAGCTTACAGCGGGAGGGGCCCTACAATGAGCAGTTCTTC. The genes are TRBV7-8 and TRBJ2-1, with 10 bases lining up with TRBD2. Per the germline V gene, CDR1 is SGHVS and CDR2 is FQNEAQ. Trimming took 2 bases from V and 2 from J; bases not matched to a gene: 3. This CDR3 region has 16 residues. Filled out from reference TRBV7-8 and TRBJ2-1, the complete variable domain reads GAGVSQSPRYKVAKRGQDVALRCDPISGHVSLFWYQQALGQGPEFLTYFQNEAQLDKSGLPSDRFFAERPEGSVSTLKIQRTQQEDSAVYLCASSLQREGPYNEQFFGPGTRLTVL.

The rearrangement joins TRBV27 to TRBJ2-1, with TRBD2 matching over 8 bases. This CDR3 region has 17 residues. V gave up 3 bases and J gave up 2 bases; unmatched junction bases: 9. Germline assignment: CDR1 MNHEY and CDR2 SMNVEV (reference sequence). CDR3 sequence reads: CASSFFPPGLAYNEQFF. The DNA for the CDR3 is TGTGCCAGCAGTTTTTTTCCCCCGGGACTAGCCTACAATGAGCAGTTCTTC.

The gene calls are TRBV27 and TRBJ1-3; D is uncertain. Germline loops: CDR1 MNHEY, CDR2 SMNVEV (reference sequence). Deletions cut 2 bases from V and 4 bases from J, with 6 bases between. This CDR3 contains 13 residues. CDR3 DNA sequence: TGTGCCAGCAGTTTAAAACGGGGAAACACCATATATTTT. Translated: CASSLKRGNTIYF.

The chain carries TRBV5-1 and TRBJ1-3; D remains ambiguous. Trimming took 5 bases from V and 4 from J, leaving 13 bases between them. The germline V gene encodes CDR1 SGHRS and CDR2 YFSETQ. The CDR3 length is 14 residues. The CDR3 DNA follows: TGCGCCAGCAGGTCCGGCCGGCTCGGAAACACCATATATTTT. This codes for CASRSGRLGNTIYF.

The chain has TRBV29-1 and TRBJ2-5; unclear D gene. The V end lost 3 bases, the J end lost 2 bases, and 10 bases lay between the germline ends. The CDR3 length is 13 residues. Germline V gene data show CDR1 as SQVTM and CDR2 as ANQGSEA. This CDR3 is CSVEIGPQETQYF. The CDR3 nucleotides read TGCAGCGTTGAGATCGGACCTCAAGAGACCCAGTACTTC. The full variable domain, its missing parts supplied by reference TRBV29-1 and TRBJ2-5, is SAVISQKPSRDICQRGTSLTIQCQVDSQVTMMFWYRQQPGQSLTLIATANQGSEATYESGFVIDKFPISRPNLTFSTLTVSNMSPEDSSIYLCSVEIGPQETQYFGPGTRLLVL.

This clone was found a few times. The rearrangement joins TRBV6-8 to TRBJ2-4, with D maybe TRBD2 (5 bases). Germline CDR1 reads MNHGY; CDR2 reads SAAAGT. V shed 6 bases and J shed 14 bases, with 17 bases lying between them. The CDR3 contains 12 residues. CDR3 amino acids: CASSPGFPEEYF. The CDR3 DNA is TGTGCCAGCAGCCCAGGCTTTCCGGAGGAGTACTTC.

This rearrangement joins TRBV6-5 to TRBJ1-1; D gene uncertain. The CDR3 length is 11 residues. Germline V lookup: CDR1 MNHEY, CDR2 SVGAGI. The germline V and J ends were trimmed by 5 bases and 10 bases, with 11 bases remaining between them. In DNA, the CDR3 is TGTGCCAGCAGTGAAGACAAGGGAGCTTTCTTT. Encoded protein: CASSEDKGAFF.

DNA of the CDR3: TGTGCCAGCAGCCAAGAGAACGGGAGGGCCCCCACAGATACGCAGTATTTT. Amino acid sequence: CASSQENGRAPTDTQYF. The chain recombines TRBV4-2 with TRBJ2-3, with 8 bases lining up with TRBD2. Unmatched junction bases numbered 7, after V lost 0 bases and J lost 2 bases. The germline gives CDR1 LGHNA, CDR2 YNFKEQ. This CDR3 is built from 17 residues.

This clone was detected only once. The rearrangement links TRBV4-1 to TRBJ2-7; tentative D call: TRBD1 (5 bases). This CDR3 has 17 amino acids. CDR1 is MGHRA and CDR2 is YSYEKL in the germline V gene. V was trimmed by 2 bases and J by 0 bases, leaving 17 bases between them. In nucleotides, the CDR3 is TGCGCCAGCAGCCAAACCCAATCAGGGAAGGGCTCCTACGAGCAGTACTTC. This translates into CASSQTQSGKGSYEQYF.